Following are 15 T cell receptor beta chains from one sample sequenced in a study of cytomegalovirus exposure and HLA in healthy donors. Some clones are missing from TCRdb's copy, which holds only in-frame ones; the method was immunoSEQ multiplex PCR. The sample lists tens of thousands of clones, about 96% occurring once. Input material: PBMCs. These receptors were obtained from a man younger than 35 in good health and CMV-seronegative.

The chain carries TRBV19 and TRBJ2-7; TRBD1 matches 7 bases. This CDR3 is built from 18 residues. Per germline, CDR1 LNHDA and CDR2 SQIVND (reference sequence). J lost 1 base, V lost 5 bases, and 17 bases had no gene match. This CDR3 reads CASSSPSPGQPTSYEQYF. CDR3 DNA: TGTGCCAGTAGTTCGCCAAGCCCGGGACAGCCTACATCCTACGAGCAGTACTTC.

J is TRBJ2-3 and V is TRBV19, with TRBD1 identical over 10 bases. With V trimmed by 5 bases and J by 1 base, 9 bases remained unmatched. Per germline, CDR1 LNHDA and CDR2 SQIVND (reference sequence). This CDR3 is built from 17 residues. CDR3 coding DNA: TGTGCCAGTAGTTCCGCCGGGACAGGGGTCGGCACAGATACGCAGTATTTT. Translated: CASSSAGTGVGTDTQYF.

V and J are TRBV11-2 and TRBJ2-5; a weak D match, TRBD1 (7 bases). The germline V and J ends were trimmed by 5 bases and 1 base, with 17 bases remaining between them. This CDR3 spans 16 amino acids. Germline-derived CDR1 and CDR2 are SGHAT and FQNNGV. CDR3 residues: CASSLYSGQAQETQYF. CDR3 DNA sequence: TGTGCCAGCAGCCTCTATAGCGGACAGGCCCAAGAGACCCAGTACTTC.

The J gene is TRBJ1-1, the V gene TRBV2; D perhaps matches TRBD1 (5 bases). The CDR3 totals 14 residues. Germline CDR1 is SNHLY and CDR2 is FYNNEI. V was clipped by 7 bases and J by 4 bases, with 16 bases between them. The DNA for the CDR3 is TGTGCCAGCACCCGACAGCGTTGGGGCACTGAAGCTTTCTTT. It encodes CASTRQRWGTEAFF.

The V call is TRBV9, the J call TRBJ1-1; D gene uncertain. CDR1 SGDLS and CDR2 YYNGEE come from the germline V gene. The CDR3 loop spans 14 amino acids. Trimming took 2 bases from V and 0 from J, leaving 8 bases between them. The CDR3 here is CASSVQELNTEAFF. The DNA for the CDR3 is TGTGCCAGCAGCGTCCAGGAATTGAACACTGAAGCTTTCTTT.

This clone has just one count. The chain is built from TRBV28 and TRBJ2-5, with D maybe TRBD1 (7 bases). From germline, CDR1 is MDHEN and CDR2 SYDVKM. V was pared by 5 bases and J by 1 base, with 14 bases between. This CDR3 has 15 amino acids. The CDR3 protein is CASSERGTAQETQYF. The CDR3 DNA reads TGTGCCAGCAGTGAACGCGGGACAGCCCAAGAGACCCAGTACTTC.

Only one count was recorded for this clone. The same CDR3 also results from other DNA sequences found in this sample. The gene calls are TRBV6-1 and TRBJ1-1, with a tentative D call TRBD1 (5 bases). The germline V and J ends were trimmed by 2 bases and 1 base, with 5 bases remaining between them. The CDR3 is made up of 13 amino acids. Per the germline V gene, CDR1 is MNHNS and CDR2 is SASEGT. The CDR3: CASSEQGNTEAFF. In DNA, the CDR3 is TGTGCCAGCAGTGAACAGGGGAACACTGAAGCTTTCTTT.

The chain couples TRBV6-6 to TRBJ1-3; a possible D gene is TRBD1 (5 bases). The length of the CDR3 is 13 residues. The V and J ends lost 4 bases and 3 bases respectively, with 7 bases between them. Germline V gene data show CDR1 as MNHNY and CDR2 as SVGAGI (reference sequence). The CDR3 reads CASSSGGGNTIYF. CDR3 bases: TGTGCCAGCAGTTCCGGGGGTGGAAACACCATATATTTT.

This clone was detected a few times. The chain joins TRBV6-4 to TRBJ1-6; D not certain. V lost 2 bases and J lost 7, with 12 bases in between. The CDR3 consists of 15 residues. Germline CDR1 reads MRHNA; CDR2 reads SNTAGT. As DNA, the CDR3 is TGTGCCAGCAGTGACACGTCTGCGGGGAATTCACCCCTCCACTTT. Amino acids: CASSDTSAGNSPLHF.

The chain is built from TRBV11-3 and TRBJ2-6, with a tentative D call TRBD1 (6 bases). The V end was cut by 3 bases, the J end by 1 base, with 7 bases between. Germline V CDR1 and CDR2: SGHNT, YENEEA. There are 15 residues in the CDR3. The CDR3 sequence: CASSFTGSGANVLTF. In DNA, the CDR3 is TGTGCCAGCAGCTTTACAGGGTCTGGGGCCAACGTCCTGACTTTC.

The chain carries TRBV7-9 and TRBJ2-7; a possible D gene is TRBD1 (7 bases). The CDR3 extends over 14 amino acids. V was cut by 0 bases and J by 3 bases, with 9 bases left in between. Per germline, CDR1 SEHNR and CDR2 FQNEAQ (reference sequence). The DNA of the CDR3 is TGTGCCAGCAGCTTAGCGCGGGACAGCTACGAGCAGTACTTC. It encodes CASSLARDSYEQYF. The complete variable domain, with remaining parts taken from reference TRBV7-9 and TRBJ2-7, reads DTGVSQNPRHKITKRGQNVTFRCDPISEHNRLYWYRQTLGQGPEFLTYFQNEAQLEKSRLLSDRFSAERPKGSFSTLEIQRTEQGDSAMYLCASSLARDSYEQYFGPGTRLTVT.

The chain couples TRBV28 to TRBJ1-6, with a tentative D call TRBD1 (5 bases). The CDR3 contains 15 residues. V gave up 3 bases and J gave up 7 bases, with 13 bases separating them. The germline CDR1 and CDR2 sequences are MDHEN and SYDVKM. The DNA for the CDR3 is TGTGCCAGCAGTTTCCGTACAGGATCAAATTCACCCCTCCACTTT. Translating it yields CASSFRTGSNSPLHF. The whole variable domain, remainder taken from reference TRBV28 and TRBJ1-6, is DVKVTQSSRYLVKRTGEKVFLECVQDMDHENMFWYRQDPGLGLRLIYFSYDVKMKEKGDIPEGYSVSREKKERFSLILESASTNQTSMYLCASSFRTGSNSPLHFGNGTRLTVT.

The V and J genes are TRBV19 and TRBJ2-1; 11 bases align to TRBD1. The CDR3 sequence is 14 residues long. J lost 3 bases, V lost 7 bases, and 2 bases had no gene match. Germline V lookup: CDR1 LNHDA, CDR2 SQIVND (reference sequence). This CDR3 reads CASKGQGGYNEQFF. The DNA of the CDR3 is TGTGCCAGTAAGGGACAGGGGGGCTACAATGAGCAGTTCTTC.

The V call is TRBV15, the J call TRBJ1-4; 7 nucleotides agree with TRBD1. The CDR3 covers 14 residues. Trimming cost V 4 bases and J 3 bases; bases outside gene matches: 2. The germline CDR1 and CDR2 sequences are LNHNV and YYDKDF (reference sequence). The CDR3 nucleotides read TGTGCCACCAGCACCGGGACAGCTAATGAAAAACTGTTTTTT. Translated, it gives CATSTGTANEKLFF.

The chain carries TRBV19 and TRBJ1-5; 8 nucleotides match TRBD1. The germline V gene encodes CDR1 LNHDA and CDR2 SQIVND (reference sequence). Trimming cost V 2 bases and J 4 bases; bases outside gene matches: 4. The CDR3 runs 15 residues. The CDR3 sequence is CASSITGGVNQPQHF. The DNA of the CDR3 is TGTGCCAGTAGTATAACAGGGGGGGTTAATCAGCCCCAGCATTTT.